The 22 T cell receptor beta chains presented below share a single source sample, sequenced in a study of cytomegalovirus exposure and HLA in healthy donors. The PCR used 60 Vbeta and 13 Jbeta primers. The data were produced by immunoSEQ multiplex PCR, yet TCRdb's version contains in-frame clones alone and is incomplete. The sample's table shows about 160,000 clones. Source material: PBMCs. Receptors originate from a woman in her sixties in good health and CMV-seronegative.

The J gene is TRBJ2-7, the V gene TRBV21-1; TRBD1, as called in the table, went unchecked against the DNA. TRBV21-1 is noted as a pseudogene. There are 18 residues in the CDR3. The CDR3 sequence: CASSKGVPKDSRSYEQYF. CDR3 sequence (DNA): TGTGCCAGCAGCAAAGGTGTCCCTAAAGACAGTCGCTCCTACGAGCAGTACTTC.

J is TRBJ1-1 and V is TRBV5-1; 7 bases line up with TRBD1. V shed 3 bases and J 3 bases; nucleotides not matched to a gene: 5. The CDR3 loop spans 14 amino acids. Germline loops: CDR1 SGHRS, CDR2 YFSETQ. The CDR3 loop reads CASSSGTGDTEAFF. CDR3 DNA sequence: TGCGCCAGCAGCTCGGGCACAGGGGACACTGAAGCTTTCTTT. Full variable domain (remainder filled in from reference TRBV5-1 and TRBJ1-1): KAGVTQTPRYLIKTRGQQVTLSCSPISGHRSVSWYQQTPGQGLQFLFEYFSETQRNKGNFPGRFSGRQFSNSRSEMNVSTLELGDSALYLCASSSGTGDTEAFFGQGTRLTVV.

V usage is TRBV6-6 and J usage is TRBJ2-5; 10 bases are a match to TRBD1. The J call could be wrong; TRBJ2-7 is a better fit for the DNA end. This CDR3 is built from 16 residues. Germline CDR1 MNHNY, CDR2 SVGAGI (reference sequence). As DNA, the CDR3 is TGTGCCAGCAGTCACCTGGGACAGGGGAACTCCTACGAGCAGTACTTC. Protein: CASSHLGQGNSYEQYF.

The J gene is TRBJ1-4, the V gene TRBV7-6; TRBD1 agrees at 9 bases. The V segment lost 5 bases and the J segment 6 bases; nucleotides outside the gene matches: 10. The V gene's germline CDR1 is SGHVS and CDR2 FNYEAQ. This CDR3 region has 16 residues. CDR3 sequence (DNA): TGTGCCAGCAGCCGAACCGGGACAGGGAGGCATGAAAAACTGTTTTTT. Translation gives CASSRTGTGRHEKLFF.

The chain employs TRBV6-6 and TRBJ2-6; D gene unclear. The germline CDR1 and CDR2 sequences are MNHNY and SVGAGI (reference sequence). The V gene lost 8 bases and the J gene lost 0 bases, with 8 bases spanning the gap. The CDR3 length is 14 residues. The CDR3 spells CASATPSGANVLTF. The CDR3 DNA sequence: TGTGCCAGCGCGACACCCTCTGGGGCCAACGTCCTGACTTTC.

The chain couples TRBV6-1 to TRBJ1-2, with 9 nucleotides matching TRBD1. Germline assignment: CDR1 MNHNS and CDR2 SASEGT. CDR3 length: 13 amino acids. Trimming removed 4 bases from V and 6 bases from J; junction bases left unmatched: 3. The CDR3 protein is CASSGWTGDGYTF. DNA of the CDR3: TGTGCCAGCAGTGGATGGACAGGGGATGGCTACACCTTC.

V usage is TRBV7-2 and J usage is TRBJ1-2; 10 nucleotides match TRBD1. The CDR3 has 14 amino acids. With V trimmed by 4 bases and J by 5 bases, 4 bases remained unmatched. The germline CDR1 and CDR2 sequences are SGHTA and FQGNSA. The CDR3 spells CASSSPGQGYGYTF. In nucleotides, the CDR3 is TGTGCCAGCAGCTCTCCGGGACAGGGGTATGGCTACACCTTC.

This chain joins TRBV7-2 and TRBJ2-7, with 7 bases identical to TRBD2. With V trimmed by 2 bases and J by 4 bases, 8 bases remained unmatched. The CDR3 sequence is 15 residues long. Germline CDR1 SGHTA, CDR2 FQGNSA. CDR3 sequence (DNA): TGTGCCAGCAGCTTACTAGCGGCCAGCAAATACGAGCAGTACTTC. Protein product: CASSLLAASKYEQYF.

The V gene is TRBV6-5, the J gene TRBJ2-1; TRBD2 matches at 13 bases. The V segment lost 6 bases and the J segment 4 bases; nucleotides outside the gene matches: 3. The CDR3 contains 15 residues. The V gene's germline CDR1 is MNHEY and CDR2 SVGAGI. CDR3 coding DNA: TGTGCCAGCAGCTCACTAGCGGGAGGGTACAATGAGCAGTTCTTC. As protein: CASSSLAGGYNEQFF.

Remarks on this clone: This specimen includes other DNA sequences encoding the same CDR3. The V and J genes are TRBV19 and TRBJ2-7; 8 nucleotides match TRBD2. CDR3 length equals 14 residues. J was trimmed by 4 bases and V by 3 bases; bases with no gene match: 5. The germline V gene has CDR1 LNHDA and CDR2 SQIVND (reference sequence). DNA of the CDR3: TGTGCCAGTAGTATCTTAGCGGGACCTTACGAGCAGTACTTC. Translation gives CASSILAGPYEQYF.

The chain links TRBV2 to TRBJ2-1; D may be TRBD2 (6 bases). V was shortened by 4 bases and J by 10 bases, with 14 bases between the two germline ends. From germline, CDR1 is SNHLY and CDR2 FYNNEI. This CDR3 region has 13 residues. Written as DNA, the CDR3 is TGTGCCAGCAGTGTTACGGCGGGGACCGAGCAGTTCTTC. It encodes CASSVTAGTEQFF.

The genes are TRBV4-3 and TRBJ1-1; maybe TRBD1 (6 bases). The V and J ends lost 3 bases and 5 bases respectively, with 19 bases between them. The length of the CDR3 is 16 residues. Germline CDR1 LGHNA, CDR2 YSLEER. DNA of the CDR3: TGCGCCAGCAGCCAGGGGTTTCGGGGGGCTTGGACTGAAGCTTTCTTT. Amino acids: CASSQGFRGAWTEAFF.

The rearrangement joins TRBV2 to TRBJ2-7, with D perhaps TRBD1 (6 bases). Germline assignment: CDR1 SNHLY and CDR2 FYNNEI. Trimming stripped 5 bases from V and 3 bases from J, with 17 bases between. The CDR3 runs to 15 residues. CDR3 region: CASSNRVVGYYEQYF. The CDR3 coding sequence is TGTGCCAGCAGTAACAGGGTTGTGGGGTACTACGAGCAGTACTTC.

The chain uses TRBV4-1 and TRBJ2-3; 9 bases agree with TRBD2. V lost 5 bases to trimming and J lost 5 bases; unmatched junction nucleotides: 8. This CDR3 has 15 amino acids. Germline lookup yields CDR1 MGHRA and CDR2 YSYEKL. The CDR3 nucleotides read TGCGCCAGCAGCGTGTTAGCGGGAGCTGGAGATACGCAGTATTTT. Its translation: CASSVLAGAGDTQYF.

The chain carries TRBV7-9 and TRBJ2-7; 9 bases line up with TRBD2. The germline CDR1 and CDR2 sequences are SEHNR and FQNEAQ (reference sequence). V dropped 1 base and J dropped 3; count of bases not matched to a gene: 7. This CDR3 has 16 amino acids. The CDR3 here is CASSLDGSGGFYEQYF. The CDR3 DNA reads as TGTGCCAGCAGCTTAGATGGTAGCGGGGGATTCTACGAGCAGTACTTC.

The CDR3: CASSPGGTNYNEQFF. CDR3 DNA sequence: TGCGCCAGCAGCCCCGGGGGGACAAACTACAATGAGCAGTTCTTC. The chain joins TRBV5-1 to TRBJ2-1; the D gene is possibly TRBD2 (7 bases). CDR3 length: 15 residues. The germline V gene encodes CDR1 SGHRS and CDR2 YFSETQ. Trimming left V 4 bases short and J 3 bases short, with 14 bases between.

The V call is TRBV29-1, the J call TRBJ1-3; 7 nucleotides match TRBD1. The CDR3 has 13 residues. V gave up 6 bases and J gave up 3 bases; unmatched junction bases: 5. Per germline, CDR1 SQVTM and CDR2 ANQGSEA. CDR3 bases: TGCAGCGTCAGGGGGGACGGTGGAAACACCATATATTTT. This encodes CSVRGDGGNTIYF.

The rearrangement uses TRBV27 and TRBJ2-3; TRBD1 matches at 9 bases. With V trimmed by 1 base and J by 8 bases, 7 bases remained unmatched. The germline gives CDR1 MNHEY, CDR2 SMNVEV (reference sequence). The CDR3 spans 15 residues. In DNA form, the CDR3 reads TGTGCCAGCAGTTTATTCGGGACAGGGCGAGGTACGCAGTATTTT. Translating gives CASSLFGTGRGTQYF.

CDR3 sequence: CASSLAGPQETQYF. CDR3 sequence (DNA): TGTGCCAGCAGCTTAGCGGGGCCACAAGAGACCCAGTACTTC. This chain joins TRBV7-7 and TRBJ2-5; maybe TRBD1 (5 bases). The CDR3 extends over 14 amino acids. The germline CDR1 and CDR2 sequences are SSHAT and FNYEAQ (reference sequence). The germline V and J ends were trimmed by 0 bases and 2 bases, with 7 bases remaining between them. The full variable domain, with the rest looked up from reference TRBV7-7 and TRBJ2-5, is GAGVSQSPRYKVTKRGQDVTLRCDPISSHATLYWYQQALGQGPEFLTYFNYEAQPDKSGLPSDRFSAERPEGSISTLTIQRTEQRDSAMYRCASSLAGPQETQYFGPGTRLLVL.

In DNA, the CDR3 is TGTGCCAGCAGCTTGCAGCCGGGGGATCAGCCCCAGCATTTT. This sequence encodes CASSLQPGDQPQHF. The gene calls are TRBV11-2 and TRBJ1-5; a weak D match, TRBD1 (5 bases). The germline V and J ends were trimmed by 3 bases and 5 bases, with 11 bases remaining between them. Germline V gives CDR1 SGHAT, CDR2 FQNNGV. The length of the CDR3 is 14 residues.

This chain links TRBV7-8 with TRBJ2-4, with TRBD1 as a possible D gene (6 bases). Germline CDR1 is SGHVS and CDR2 is FQNEAQ. V lost 0 bases to trimming and J lost 0 bases, with 15 bases between them. The CDR3 is 18 residues long. The CDR3 here is CASSLALGALIAKNIQYF. Written as DNA, the CDR3 is TGTGCCAGCAGCTTAGCGTTGGGGGCTTTGATAGCCAAAAACATTCAGTACTTC. Combining the CDR3 with reference TRBV7-8 and TRBJ2-4 gives the whole variable domain GAGVSQSPRYKVAKRGQDVALRCDPISGHVSLFWYQQALGQGPEFLTYFQNEAQLDKSGLPSDRFFAERPEGSVSTLKIQRTQQEDSAVYLCASSLALGALIAKNIQYFGAGTRLSVL.

This chain uses TRBV2 with TRBJ1-3; D remains ambiguous. This CDR3 has 13 residues. The germline V and J ends were trimmed by 6 bases and 0 bases, with 6 bases remaining between them. The germline V gene has CDR1 SNHLY and CDR2 FYNNEI. The CDR3 loop is CASRPGSGNTIYF. CDR3 DNA sequence: TGTGCCAGCAGACCGGGCTCTGGAAACACCATATATTTT.